These 14 T cell receptor beta chains share one sample of origin, sequenced in a study of blood T cell repertoires in COVID-19. Profiled with immunoSEQ multiplex PCR; TCRdb holds only in-frame clones, not every one. This sample carries around 250,000 clones, approximately 90% of them seen once, and the ten largest clones take 15% to 19%. Material for sequencing was PBMCs or T cells enriched from blood (not recorded which). The receptors shown here come from a man younger than 35 who had recovered from COVID-19.

The chain couples TRBV28 to TRBJ2-7, with 8 bases fitting TRBD2. From germline, CDR1 is MDHEN and CDR2 SYDVKM. The CDR3 is made up of 19 amino acids. The J segment lost 6 bases and the V segment lost 10 bases, leaving 29 bases of the junction unmatched. In DNA, the CDR3 is TGTGCCACCCATTCGGCTCCGGGACTAGGGGCCCTCGGGGTGAGCGAGCAGTACTTC. Amino acid sequence: CATHSAPGLGALGVSEQYF. The whole variable domain, remainder taken from reference TRBV28 and TRBJ2-7, is DVKVTQSSRYLVKRTGEKVFLECVQDMDHENMFWYRQDPGLGLRLIYFSYDVKMKEKGDIPEGYSVSREKKERFSLILESASTNQTSMYLCATHSAPGLGALGVSEQYFGPGTRLTVT.

V usage is TRBV27 and J usage is TRBJ1-5; possible D gene TRBD1, 6 bases. The CDR3 has 15 amino acids. Trimming took 5 bases from V and 6 from J, leaving 17 bases between them. Germline V gene lookup returns CDR1 MNHEY and CDR2 SMNVEV (reference sequence). CDR3 amino acids: CASSAYAGVGQPQHF. CDR3 nucleotides: TGTGCCAGCAGTGCTTACGCAGGGGTGGGTCAGCCCCAGCATTTT.

The chain uses TRBV4-1 and TRBJ1-4; tentative D call: TRBD1 (6 bases). The CDR3 has 15 residues. Trimming removed 0 bases from V and 7 bases from J, with 12 bases in between. Germline V gene sequence: CDR1 MGHRA, CDR2 YSYEKL. The CDR3: CASSQDRRGSEKLFF. For the CDR3, the DNA is TGCGCCAGCAGCCAAGATCGCAGGGGAAGTGAAAAACTGTTTTTT.

This clone was counted a single time. This chain joins TRBV10-3 and TRBJ1-1, with TRBD1 matching over 7 bases. Germline lookup yields CDR1 ENHRY and CDR2 SYGVKD. V gave up 3 bases and J gave up 8 bases; unmatched junction bases: 9. The CDR3 loop spans 14 amino acids. In nucleotides, the CDR3 is TGTGCCATCAGTGAAGGCAGGGGGAAGACAGAAGCTTTCTTT. Translating gives CAISEGRGKTEAFF.

CDR3 bases: TGTGCCAGCACTTTCGGTGGGACAGGGGGAGTTCAGCCCCAGCATTTT. Its translation: CASTFGGTGGVQPQHF. The chain combines TRBV28 with TRBJ1-5; 11 bases map to TRBD1. The CDR3 is 16 amino acids. V shed 7 bases and J 6 bases; nucleotides not matched to a gene: 11. Germline V lookup: CDR1 MDHEN, CDR2 SYDVKM.

The chain combines TRBV2 with TRBJ1-2; the match to TRBD1 covers 7 bases. Germline V CDR1 and CDR2: SNHLY, FYNNEI. The CDR3 is 15 amino acids. The trim removed 6 bases at V and 3 bases at J, leaving 10 bases unmatched. This CDR3 is CASRSTGVPDYGYTF. DNA for the CDR3: TGTGCCAGCAGATCAACAGGGGTGCCGGACTATGGCTACACCTTC.

The rearrangement links TRBV11-3 to TRBJ2-3, with D maybe TRBD2 (5 bases). The V end was cut by 4 bases, the J end by 0 bases, with 14 bases between. Germline V gives CDR1 SGHNT, CDR2 YENEEA. The CDR3 is 16 amino acids. The DNA of the CDR3 is TGTGCCAGCAGCTCCTCCTTCGGGGATAGCACAGATACGCAGTATTTT. This encodes CASSSSFGDSTDTQYF.

The gene calls are TRBV5-1 and TRBJ2-5, with D hard to call. Germline CDR1 is SGHRS and CDR2 is YFSETQ. The ends were cut back, 1 base at V and 4 bases at J, with 8 bases in the middle. This CDR3 has 13 amino acids. CDR3: CASSLWRRETQYF. CDR3 in DNA: TGCGCCAGCAGCTTGTGGCGGCGAGAGACCCAGTACTTC.

The V and J genes are TRBV3-1 (or the pseudogene TRBV3-2) and TRBJ1-4, with 10 bases fitting TRBD1. V was clipped by 5 bases and J by 8 bases; unmatched bases: 11. The CDR3 loop spans 16 amino acids. CDR1 LGHDT and CDR2 YNNKEL come from the germline V gene (reference sequence). CDR3 amino acids: CASSLRDRGYGEKLFF. CDR3 sequence (DNA): TGTGCCAGCAGCTTACGGGACAGGGGTTACGGGGAAAAACTGTTTTTT.

This clone was observed a few times. V is TRBV30 and J is TRBJ2-7; 7 nucleotides agree with TRBD1. The germline V gene encodes CDR1 GTSNPN and CDR2 SVGIG (reference sequence). The V gene end was trimmed by 5 bases and the J gene end by 4 bases; junction bases not matched to a gene: 5. The CDR3 is made up of 12 amino acids. The CDR3: CAWGTERYEQYF. The CDR3 nucleotides are TGTGCCTGGGGGACAGAGCGTTACGAGCAGTACTTC. The full variable domain, its missing parts supplied by reference TRBV30 and TRBJ2-7, is SQTIHQWPATLVQPVGSPLSLECTVEGTSNPNLYWYRQAAGRGLQLLFYSVGIGQISSEVPQNLSASRPQDRQFILSSKKLLLSDSGFYLCAWGTERYEQYFGPGTRLTVT.

The chain uses TRBV23-1 and TRBJ1-2, with 8 bases that match TRBD1. TRBV23-1 is assigned to the ORF class and has an uncertain function. This CDR3 is built from 14 residues. With 3 bases clipped from V and 3 bases from J, the junction kept 3 bases outside the gene matches. The CDR3 reads CASSQPQGDYGYTF. For the CDR3, the DNA is TGCGCCAGCAGTCAGCCACAGGGGGACTATGGCTACACCTTC.

The V call is TRBV10-3, the J call TRBJ2-7, with 11 bases aligning to TRBD2. The CDR3 runs 15 residues. Trimming cost V 6 bases and J 5 bases; bases outside gene matches: 9. From germline, CDR1 is ENHRY and CDR2 SYGVKD. The CDR3 reads CAIRTQLAGVDEQYF. DNA of the CDR3: TGTGCCATCAGGACTCAACTAGCGGGGGTAGACGAGCAGTACTTC.

The chain recombines TRBV6-1 with TRBJ1-2; D is uncertain. The CDR3 length is 15 residues. CDR1 is MNHNS, CDR2 SASEGT, per germline. Between the trimmed V and J ends, which lost 2 bases and 4 bases, there was a span of 14 bases. In nucleotides, the CDR3 is TGTGCCAGCAGTGAAATGACGGGGTCGGTCTATGGCTACACCTTC. Residues: CASSEMTGSVYGYTF.

The gene calls are TRBV29-1 and TRBJ2-3; 7 bases line up with TRBD1. The CDR3 consists of 13 residues. CDR1 and CDR2 from the germline V gene are SQVTM and ANQGSEA. V lost 7 bases to trimming and J lost 1 base; unmatched junction nucleotides: 5. CDR3 amino acids: CSADRVGTDTQYF. The CDR3 coding sequence is TGCAGCGCTGACAGGGTGGGCACAGATACGCAGTATTTT.